This T cell receptor (beta chain) comes out of a study of blood T cell repertoires in COVID-19. As for the study in general: There were acute and convalescent COVID-19 samples, and they came from the United States, Italy and Spain. T cells, B-cell-depleted T cells, or PBMCs provided the cDNA or gDNA that served as material.

The authors' processing: Estimates of nucleated cell counts were drawn from the amplification of reference gene primers. Profiling relied on immunoSEQ multiplex PCR, and the TCRdb table lists in-frame clones only, not all of them. Clone size and the V and J calls come from that table; the DNA yielded D and trimming. The table has tens of thousands of clones, roughly 84% seen once; the top ten hold 6% to 7%. Germline V lookup: CDR1 MNHEY, CDR2 SMNVEV (reference sequence). V lost 8 bases to trimming and J lost 0 bases; unmatched junction nucleotides: 15. This CDR3 comprises 17 residues. Sequencing input: peripheral blood. This chain uses TRBV27 with TRBJ2-5; 7 nucleotides agree with TRBD1. The receptor's source is a man aged 50 to 60 with active COVID-19. In nucleotides, the CDR3 is TGTGCCAGCGGAACCGGGACAGCCTACCCTTACCAAGAGACCCAGTACTTC. Translating it yields CASGTGTAYPYQETQYF.